The sequence of this T cell receptor beta chain was determined in a study of post-analysis software for immune sequencing data. General observations from the study: Compared against controls, patients with multiple sclerosis displayed significantly lower normalized Chao1 diversity.

Tagging with unique molecular identifiers was a feature of the TCR beta cDNA libraries. TCRdb ran MiXCR on the PCR reads and lists one entry per CDR3 protein. The sample contains around 200,000 distinct CDR3 sequences, approximately 29% of which appear only once. Details on this clonotype: Its antigen is currently unknown.

The origin of this receptor is a girl aged 2-17 years with multiple sclerosis. The sample consisted of blood.

The chain's CDR3 is CASWTASSGNTIYF. The CDR3 nucleotides are TGTGCCAGCTGGACAGCGTCCTCTGGAAACACCATATATTTT. V and J are TRBV2 and TRBJ1-3; the D gene is possibly TRBD1 (6 bases). The CDR3 is made up of 14 amino acids. V was cut by 8 bases and J by 0 bases, with 11 bases left in between. CDR1 is SNHLY and CDR2 is FYNNEI in the germline V gene.